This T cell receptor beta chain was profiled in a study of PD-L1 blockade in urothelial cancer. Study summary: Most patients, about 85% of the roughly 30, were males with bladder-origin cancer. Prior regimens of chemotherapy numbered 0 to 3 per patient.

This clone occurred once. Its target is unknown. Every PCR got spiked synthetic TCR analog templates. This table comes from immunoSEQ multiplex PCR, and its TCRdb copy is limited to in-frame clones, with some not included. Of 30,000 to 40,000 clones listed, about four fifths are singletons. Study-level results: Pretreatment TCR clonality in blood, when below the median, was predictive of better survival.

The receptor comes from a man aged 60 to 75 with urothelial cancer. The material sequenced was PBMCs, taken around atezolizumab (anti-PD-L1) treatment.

The CDR3 DNA reads as TGTGCCAGCGGTCCCGGGACAGAAAATTCACCCCTCCACTTT. Amino acid sequence: CASGPGTENSPLHF. This chain uses TRBV9 with TRBJ1-6, with TRBD1 matching 7 bases. The CDR3 covers 14 residues. CDR1 SGDLS and CDR2 YYNGEE come from the germline V gene. Losses at the gene ends were 7 bases for V and 7 bases for J; bases not matched to a gene: 8.